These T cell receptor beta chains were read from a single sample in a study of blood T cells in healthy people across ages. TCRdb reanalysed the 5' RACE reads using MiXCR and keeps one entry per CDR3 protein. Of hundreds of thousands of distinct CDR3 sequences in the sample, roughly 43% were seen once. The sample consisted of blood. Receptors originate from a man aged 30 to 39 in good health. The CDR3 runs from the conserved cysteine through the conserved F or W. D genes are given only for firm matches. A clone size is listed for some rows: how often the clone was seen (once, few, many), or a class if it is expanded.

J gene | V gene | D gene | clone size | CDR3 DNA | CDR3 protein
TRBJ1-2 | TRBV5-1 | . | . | TGCGCCAGCAGCTTCCCTACGGGGGAAGGGCTTGGCTACACCTTC | CASSFPTGEGLGYTF
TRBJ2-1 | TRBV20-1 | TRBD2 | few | TGCAGTGCTAGGTCCGAGGGTGGACTAGCGGGCTACAATGAGCAGTTCTTC | CSARSEGGLAGYNEQFF
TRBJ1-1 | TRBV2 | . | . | TGTGCCAGCAGTAAGCTCAGGATTGAAGCTTTCTTT | CASSKLRIEAFF
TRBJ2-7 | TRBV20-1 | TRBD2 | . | TGCAGTGCTAGAGATATGAGCGGGGGCTCCTACAATGAGCAGTACTTC | CSARDMSGGSYNEQYF
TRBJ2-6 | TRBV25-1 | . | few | TGTGCCAGCAGTGAATATGGTAGCTTCTCTGGGGCCAACGTCCTGACTTTC | CASSEYGSFSGANVLTF
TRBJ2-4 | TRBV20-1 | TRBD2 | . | TGCAGTGCTAGAAGCGGGGGGGCCGATAAAAACATTCAGTACTTC | CSARSGGADKNIQYF
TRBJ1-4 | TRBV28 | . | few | TGTGCCAGCAGCCCCTCGTTAGGGGTGCTTAATGAAAAACTGTTTTTT | CASSPSLGVLNEKLFF
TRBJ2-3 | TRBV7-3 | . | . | TGTGCCAGCAGCTTAGACGGACAGCGCACAGATACGCAGTATTTT | CASSLDGQRTDTQYF
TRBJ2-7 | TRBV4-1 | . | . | TGCGCCAGCAGCCAAGATATCCGGGCCCAGGACGAGCAGTACTTC | CASSQDIRAQDEQYF
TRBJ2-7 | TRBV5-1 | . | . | TGCGCCAGCAGCTTGGATCCCAGGCGGAGCTCCTACGAGCAGTACTTC | CASSLDPRRSSYEQYF
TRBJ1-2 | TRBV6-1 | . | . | TGTGCCAGCAGTGAACGTGACGATGGCTACACCTTC | CASSERDDGYTF
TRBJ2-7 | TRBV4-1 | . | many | TGCGCCAGCAGCCAAGGCTCGGTTCCCTACGAGCAGTACTTC | CASSQGSVPYEQYF
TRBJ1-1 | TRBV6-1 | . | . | TGTGCCAGCAGTGAAGGGGTGGCCACTGAAGCTTTCTTT | CASSEGVATEAFF
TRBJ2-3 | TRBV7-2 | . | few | TGTGCCAGCAGCCCCAGCTACACAGATACGCAGTATTTT | CASSPSYTDTQYF
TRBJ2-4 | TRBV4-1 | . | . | TGCGCCAGCAGCCAAGATGACAACCCCTTAGCCAAAAACATTCAGTACTTC | CASSQDDNPLAKNIQYF
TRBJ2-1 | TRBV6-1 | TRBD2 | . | TGTGCCAGCTTGACTAGCGGGGGGGCCCACAATGAGCAGTTCTTC | CASLTSGGAHNEQFF
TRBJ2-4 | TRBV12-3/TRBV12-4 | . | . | TGTGCCAGCAGTTTCCAGTCAGGACTTACCAAAAACATTCAGTACTTC | CASSFQSGLTKNIQYF
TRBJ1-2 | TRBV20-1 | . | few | TGCAGTGCCACAGACAGCGAATCTAACTATGGCTACACCTTC | CSATDSESNYGYTF
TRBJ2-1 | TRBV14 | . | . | TGTGCCAGCAGCCCAATCCGACTCTCCTACAATGAGCAGTTCTTC | CASSPIRLSYNEQFF
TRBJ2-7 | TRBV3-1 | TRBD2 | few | TGTGCCAGCAGCCCGATAGCGGGGAAGTCCTACGAGCAGTACTTC | CASSPIAGKSYEQYF
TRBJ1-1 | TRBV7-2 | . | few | TGTGCCAGCAGTCCTATCGGGGGCAGGCTGGGCACTGAAGCTTTCTTT | CASSPIGGRLGTEAFF
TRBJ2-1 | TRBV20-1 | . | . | TGCAGTGCTAGGCGAAAGGGATACAATGAGCAGTTCTTC | CSARRKGYNEQFF
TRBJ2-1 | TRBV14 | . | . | TGTGCCAGCAGCCAAGATAAGTTCCGGAGAACAGCAGCCTCCTACAATGAGCAGTTCTTC | CASSQDKFRRTAASYNEQFF
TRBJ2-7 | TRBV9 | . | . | TGTGCCAGCAGCGTAGGAAGAGCATCGACCTACGAGCAGTACTTC | CASSVGRASTYEQYF
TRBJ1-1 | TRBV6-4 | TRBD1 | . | TGTGCCAGCAGCCCCCAGACAGGGGGCATTACTGAAGCTTTCTTT | CASSPQTGGITEAFF
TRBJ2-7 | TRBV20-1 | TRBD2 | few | TGCCCCGAAATGGGACTAGCGTGGTACGAGCAGTACTTC | CPEMGLAWYEQYF
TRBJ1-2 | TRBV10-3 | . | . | TGTGCCATCAGTGAAGGGGTCAGGGTGGCTGGCTACACCTTC | CAISEGVRVAGYTF
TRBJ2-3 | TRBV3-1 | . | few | TGTGCCAACCGGGGGGACAGGTTTACGAAGGATACGCAGTATTTT | CANRGDRFTKDTQYF
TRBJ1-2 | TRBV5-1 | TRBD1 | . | TGCGCCAGCAGCTATGGACAGGGTCATTTGAATGGCTACACCTTC | CASSYGQGHLNGYTF
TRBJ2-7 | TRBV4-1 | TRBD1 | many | TGCGCCAGCAGCTATTCCGGGACAGCAGATCCCGAGCAGTACTTC | CASSYSGTADPEQYF
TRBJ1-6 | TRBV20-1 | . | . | TGCAGTGCTAGATTCCCGGGACGAGGGAATTCACCCCTCCACTTT | CSARFPGRGNSPLHF
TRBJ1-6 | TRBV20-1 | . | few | TGCAGTGCTAGAGGGGCTGGTAATTCACCCCTCCACTTT | CSARGAGNSPLHF
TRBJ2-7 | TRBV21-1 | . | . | TGTGCCAGCAGGACTAGCGGGGGCAGCTTCTACGAGCAGTACTTC | CASRTSGGSFYEQYF
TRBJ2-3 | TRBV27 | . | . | TGTGCCAGCAGTCCACCGACCGATTTTCGCACAGATACGCAGTATTTT | CASSPPTDFRTDTQYF
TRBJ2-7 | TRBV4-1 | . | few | TGCGCCAGCAGCCAAGAAGGACGAAGGAACGACGAGCAGTACTTC | CASSQEGRRNDEQYF
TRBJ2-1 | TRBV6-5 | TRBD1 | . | TGTGCCAGCAGGCAAACGGGACAGGGAAACAATGAGCAGTTCTTC | CASRQTGQGNNEQFF
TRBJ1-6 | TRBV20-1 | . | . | TGCAGTGCTACGGTCGGGGGACAAAATAATTCACCCCTCCACTTT | CSATVGGQNNSPLHF
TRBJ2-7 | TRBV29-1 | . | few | TGCAGCGTTGGTGGCAGGGCTTCCTACGAGCAGTACTTC | CSVGGRASYEQYF
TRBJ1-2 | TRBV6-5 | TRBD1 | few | TGTGCCAGCAGATGGGGACAGGGCGAAAATGGCTACACCTTC | CASRWGQGENGYTF
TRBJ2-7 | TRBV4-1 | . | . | TGCGCCAGCAGCACGCACAGGGACGGGGCCTACGAGCAGTACTTC | CASSTHRDGAYEQYF
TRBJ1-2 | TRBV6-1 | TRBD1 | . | TGTGCCAGCAGTCTCCGACAGGGATCCGCTTATGGCTACACCTTC | CASSLRQGSAYGYTF
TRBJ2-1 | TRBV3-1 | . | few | TGTGCCAGCAGCCGTCGTCCGACGGACTACAATGAGCAGTTCTTC | CASSRRPTDYNEQFF
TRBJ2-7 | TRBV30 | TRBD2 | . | TGTGCCTGGAGTCCGGGGGGTCTTTACGAGCAGTACTTC | CAWSPGGLYEQYF
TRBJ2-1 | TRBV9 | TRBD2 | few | TGTGCCAGCAGCATACTTGCTAGCGGGGGGGCCGATGAGCAGTTCTTC | CASSILASGGADEQFF
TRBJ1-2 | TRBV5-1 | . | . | TGCGCCAGCAGCTTAGGCCTCATACAGGATGGCTACACCTTC | CASSLGLIQDGYTF
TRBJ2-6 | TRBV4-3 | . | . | TGCGCCAGCAGCCAAGTTGCCCGGGGCTCTGGGGCCAACGTCCTGACTTTC | CASSQVARGSGANVLTF
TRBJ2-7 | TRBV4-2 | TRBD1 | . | TGTGCCAGCAGCCACACGGACAGGGAGGCCTACGAGCAGTACTTC | CASSHTDREAYEQYF
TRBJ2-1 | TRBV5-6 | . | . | TGTGCCAGCAGCTTTCCGGGGTTGAATGAGCAGTTCTTC | CASSFPGLNEQFF
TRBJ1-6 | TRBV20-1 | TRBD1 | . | TGCAGTGCTCCCGGGACAGCTAATTCACCCCTCCACTTT | CSAPGTANSPLHF
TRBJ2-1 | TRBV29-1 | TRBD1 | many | TGCAGCGTTCGCGGGACAGGCAAATACAATGAGCAGTTCTTC | CSVRGTGKYNEQFF